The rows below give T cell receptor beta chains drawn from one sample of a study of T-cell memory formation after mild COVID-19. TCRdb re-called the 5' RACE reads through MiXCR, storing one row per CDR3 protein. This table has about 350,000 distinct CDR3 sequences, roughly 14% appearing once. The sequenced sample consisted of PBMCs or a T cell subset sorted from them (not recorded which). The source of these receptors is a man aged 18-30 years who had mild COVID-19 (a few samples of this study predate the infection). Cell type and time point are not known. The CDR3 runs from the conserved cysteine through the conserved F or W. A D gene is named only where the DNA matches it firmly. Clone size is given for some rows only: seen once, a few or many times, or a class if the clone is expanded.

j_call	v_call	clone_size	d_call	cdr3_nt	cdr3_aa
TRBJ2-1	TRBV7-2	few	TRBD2	TGTGCCAGCAGCTTACCCCGGACTAGCGGGGGGGCCACCTACAATGAGCAGTTCTTC	CASSLPRTSGGATYNEQFF
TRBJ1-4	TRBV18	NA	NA	TGTGCCAGCTCACCAGGAAGAGGCGGTAATGAAAAACTGTTTTTT	CASSPGRGGNEKLFF
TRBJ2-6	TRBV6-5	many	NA	TGTGCCAGCAGTCGTGACCCCCGCTCTGGGGCCAACGTCCTGACTTTC	CASSRDPRSGANVLTF
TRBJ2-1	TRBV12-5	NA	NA	TGTGCTAGTGGTTTGGTACTGGGGGGGCACAATGAGCAGTTCTTC	CASGLVLGGHNEQFF
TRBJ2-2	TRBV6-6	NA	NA	TGTGCCAGCGAGAGTGCGCCCGCCGGGGAGCTGTTTTTT	CASESAPAGELFF
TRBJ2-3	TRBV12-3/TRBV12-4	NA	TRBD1	TGTGCCAGCAGTCCGGACCGGGGACAGTCGGCAGATACGCAGTATTTT	CASSPDRGQSADTQYF
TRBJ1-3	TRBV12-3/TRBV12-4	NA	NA	TGTGCCAGCAGTACTCGACCGAGCTCTGGAAACACCATATATTTT	CASSTRPSSGNTIYF
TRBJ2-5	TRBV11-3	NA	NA	TGTGCCAGCAGCTTACGCTCGGGCCCGGGGGAGACCCAGTACTTC	CASSLRSGPGETQYF
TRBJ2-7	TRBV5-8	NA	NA	TGTGCCAGCAGCTTGGACCCGAGATACGAGCAGTACTTC	CASSLDPRYEQYF
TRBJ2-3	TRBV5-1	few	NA	TGCGCCAGCAGCTTGGCCAGCTTGCAAGATACGCAGTATTTT	CASSLASLQDTQYF
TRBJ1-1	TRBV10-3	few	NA	TGTGCCATCGATCATTCGGGGGAAGGCACTGAAGCTTTCTTT	CAIDHSGEGTEAFF
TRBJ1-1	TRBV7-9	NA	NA	TGTGCCAGCAGCTTAGGATCATACAGGCTTGAAGCTTTCTTT	CASSLGSYRLEAFF
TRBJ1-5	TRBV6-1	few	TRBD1	TGTGCCAGCAGGACTCTAGGGGGCGGTCAGCCCCAGCATTTT	CASRTLGGGQPQHF